This TCR beta chain was captured in a study of PD-L1 blockade in urothelial cancer. Background on the study: Typically, measured as a median, blood samples had roughly 140,000 T cells.

Produced via immunoSEQ multiplex PCR; TCRdb's table is partial and in-frame only. Of about 48,000 clones in the sample, more than 80% are singletons; the top ten hold 8.8%. Noted time point: peripheral blood 6 weeks after treatment start. The CDR3 extends over 14 amino acids. After removal of 8 bases from V and 4 bases from J, the junction contained 8 bases not matched to a gene. Germline V gene sequence: CDR1 MDHEN, CDR2 SYDVKM. This chain joins TRBV28 and TRBJ1-2; 9 bases align to TRBD1. The sequencing used PBMCs, collected around atezolizumab (anti-PD-L1) treatment. The sequence was collected from a man between 65 and 85 years old with urothelial cancer. CDR3 protein: CASHTTGGLYGYTF. The DNA for the CDR3 is TGTGCCAGCCATACAACAGGGGGCCTCTATGGCTACACCTTC.